The present T cell receptor (beta chain) was sequenced within a study of Graves' ophthalmopathy and Graves' hyperthyroidism. The wider study: Upon initial diagnosis and before any treatment, peripheral blood was collected. Findings and limits, study-wide: A classifier, a 13-signature model, separated ophthalmopathy from stable hyperthyroidism with approximately 88% sensitivity and approximately 80% specificity.

Diagnosis used clinical symptoms, serum thyroxine, TRAb, thyroid ultrasound and orbital computed tomography. The TCR beta CDR3 regions underwent amplification from RNA transcripts. First-round RT-PCR relied on HTBI primers, and a second-round multiplex PCR came next. One entry per CDR3 protein, called by TCRdb with MiXCR from the multiplex PCR reads. The table includes 350,000 to 450,000 distinct CDR3 sequences, about 17% detected once. This clonotype was recorded many times. Its specificity is unknown. This TCR came from a young woman with Graves' ophthalmopathy. The sequencing sample was made of peripheral blood.

CDR3 in amino acids: CASTPGERLNTEAFF. CDR3 DNA sequence: TGTGCCAGCACTCCTGGGGAGAGGCTGAACACTGAAGCTTTCTTT. The J gene is TRBJ1-1, the V gene TRBV7-2; D is uncertain. CDR1 is SGHTA, CDR2 FQGNSA, per germline. CDR3 length: 15 residues. The V end was cut by 7 bases, the J end by 0 bases, with 15 bases between.